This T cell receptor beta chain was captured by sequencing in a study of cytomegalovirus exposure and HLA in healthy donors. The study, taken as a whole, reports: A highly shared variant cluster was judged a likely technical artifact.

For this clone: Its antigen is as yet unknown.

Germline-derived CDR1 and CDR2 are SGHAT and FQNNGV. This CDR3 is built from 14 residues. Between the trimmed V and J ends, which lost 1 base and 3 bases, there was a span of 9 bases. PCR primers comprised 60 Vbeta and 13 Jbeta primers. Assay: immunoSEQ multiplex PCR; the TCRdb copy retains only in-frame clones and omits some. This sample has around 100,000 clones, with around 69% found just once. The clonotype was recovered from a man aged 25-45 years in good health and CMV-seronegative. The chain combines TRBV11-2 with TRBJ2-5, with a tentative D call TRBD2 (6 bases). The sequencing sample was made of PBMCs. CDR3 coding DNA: TGTGCCAGCAGCTTAGGGGTAGCGGAAGAGACCCAGTACTTC. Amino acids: CASSLGVAEETQYF.